This is a list of T cell receptor beta chains from one sample in a study of blood T cells in healthy people across ages. TCRdb reprocessed the 5' RACE reads with MiXCR, giving one entry per CDR3 protein. Found here are under 700,000 distinct CDR3 sequences, 24% of them singletons; the top ten hold just over 8.5%. These data were also reused for a study on T cells of mothers and their children.

Sequencing used blood. The receptors were gathered from a boy under 18 in good health. Both conserved end residues are part of each CDR3. D genes are given only for firm matches. Size is omitted from some rows. Given values are once, few, many or a class for expanded clones.

v_call	d_call	j_call	clone_size	cdr3_aa	cdr3_nt
TRBV4-2	TRBD2	TRBJ2-7	few	CASSQEGTSTYEQYF	TGTGCCAGCAGCCAAGAGGGGACTAGTACCTACGAGCAGTACTTC
TRBV7-6	.	TRBJ2-7	.	CASSKDRFYEQYF	TGTGCCAGCAGCAAAGACAGGTTCTACGAGCAGTACTTC
TRBV28	TRBD1	TRBJ2-2	.	CASSFLGTGYTGELFF	TGTGCCAGCAGTTTTCTCGGGACAGGGTACACCGGGGAGCTGTTTTTT
TRBV27	.	TRBJ1-1	few	CASSLRVSTEAFF	TGTGCCAGCAGTTTAAGGGTATCCACTGAAGCTTTCTTT
TRBV29-1	.	TRBJ2-7	.	CSVGPSSEQYF	TGCAGCGTTGGGCCTTCGAGTGAGCAGTACTTC
TRBV9	TRBD2	TRBJ2-1	.	CASSVASGGPYNEQFF	TGTGCCAGCAGCGTAGCAAGCGGGGGGCCGTACAATGAGCAGTTCTTC
TRBV27	.	TRBJ2-7	many	CASSHSTYEQYF	TGTGCCAGCAGTCATTCCACGTACGAGCAGTACTTC
TRBV28	.	TRBJ2-6	.	CASSRDRLHSGANVLTF	TGTGCCAGCAGCCGCGACAGGTTACACTCTGGGGCCAACGTCCTGACTTTC
TRBV6-1	.	TRBJ2-7	.	CASKRDLDYEQYF	TGTGCCAGCAAACGGGACCTCGACTACGAGCAGTACTTC
TRBV3-1	TRBD1	TRBJ1-4	.	CASSHELDRANAKLFF	TGTGCCAGCAGCCATGAACTGGACAGGGCTAATGCAAAACTGTTTTTT
TRBV25-1	.	TRBJ2-1	.	CASSDGQGGHEQFF	TGTGCCAGCAGTGATGGGCAGGGTGGGCATGAGCAGTTCTTC
TRBV9	TRBD2	TRBJ2-5	few	CASSVAGGNQETQYF	TGTGCCAGCAGCGTAGCGGGGGGAAACCAAGAGACCCAGTACTTC
TRBV7-9	TRBD1	TRBJ1-2	few	CASSLEGTEESGYTF	TGTGCCAGCAGCTTAGAGGGGACAGAGGAGAGTGGCTACACCTTC
TRBV6-2/TRBV6-3	.	TRBJ2-7	.	CASSSTEYPYEQYF	TGTGCCAGCAGTTCGACGGAGTACCCCTACGAGCAGTACTTC
TRBV20-1	TRBD1	TRBJ2-3	.	CSAMGQGIGDTRYF	TGCAGTGCGATGGGACAGGGGATAGGAGATACGCGGTATTTT
TRBV12-3/TRBV12-4	TRBD1	TRBJ2-6	.	CASSPGRQGFRPGANVLTF	TGTGCCAGCAGTCCTGGACGACAGGGGTTCCGGCCGGGGGCCAACGTCCTGACTTTC
TRBV20-1	.	TRBJ2-1	many	CSAPDLAYNEQFF	TGCAGTGCTCCCGACCTAGCCTACAATGAGCAGTTCTTC
TRBV25-1	.	TRBJ2-3	.	CASSEMRRGTTDTQYF	TGTGCCAGCAGTGAAATGAGGAGGGGGACCACAGATACGCAGTATTTT
TRBV7-9	.	TRBJ2-7	.	CASSETVVRGVSYEQYF	TGTGCCAGCAGCGAAACGGTTGTCAGGGGGGTCTCCTACGAGCAGTACTTC
TRBV28	TRBD2	TRBJ2-1	.	CASSFLAGAYNNEQFF	TGTGCCAGCAGTTTCCTGGCGGGAGCCTACAATAATGAGCAGTTCTTC
TRBV27	TRBD2	TRBJ2-1	few	CASSGLAGGINEQFF	TGTGCCAGCAGCGGACTAGCGGGGGGTATCAATGAGCAGTTCTTC
TRBV5-5	TRBD2	TRBJ2-1	few	CASSLWRLAGANEQFF	TGTGCCAGCAGCTTGTGGAGACTAGCGGGAGCAAATGAGCAGTTCTTC
TRBV20-1	.	TRBJ2-1	.	CSARDPRGQLQFF	TGCAGTGCTAGAGATCCCAGGGGACAACTTCAGTTCTTC
TRBV3-1	TRBD1	TRBJ2-7	.	CASSQVGTGPEQYF	TGTGCCAGCAGCCAAGTGGGGACAGGGCCCGAGCAGTACTTC
TRBV7-9	TRBD2	TRBJ2-5	few	CASSLVRRGEGFF	TGTGCCAGCAGCTTAGTCCGGCGGGGGGAGGGGTTCTTC
TRBV20-1	TRBD1	TRBJ1-2	.	CSARDNRGRGYTF	TGCAGTGCTAGAGATAACAGGGGGCGAGGCTACACCTTC
TRBV6-5	.	TRBJ2-2	few	CASRNRAHTGELFF	TGTGCCAGCAGAAACAGGGCCCACACCGGGGAGCTGTTTTTT
TRBV7-9	TRBD1	TRBJ2-5	few	CASSPGQGTIQETQYF	TGTGCCAGCAGCCCAGGACAGGGGACCATCCAAGAGACCCAGTACTTC
TRBV7-2	.	TRBJ1-2	.	CASSLSREANYGYTF	TGTGCCAGCAGCTTATCTAGGGAGGCTAACTATGGCTACACCTTC
TRBV27	.	TRBJ2-7	.	CASSQNEYYEQYF	TGTGCCAGCAGTCAGAACGAATACTACGAGCAGTACTTC
TRBV28	.	TRBJ2-5	.	CASSLWRQDGETQYF	TGTGCCAGCAGTTTATGGCGGCAGGATGGAGAGACCCAGTACTTC
TRBV6-1	.	TRBJ2-4	.	CASQLSLVQNIQYF	TGTGCCAGCCAGCTCAGTCTGGTTCAAAACATTCAGTACTTC
TRBV28	.	TRBJ2-2	.	CASSIPGHSTILGTGELFF	TGTGCCAGCAGTATACCGGGACACTCAACTATTCTGGGCACCGGGGAGCTGTTTTTT
TRBV2	TRBD1	TRBJ2-5	few	CASSEAQGARQETQYF	TGTGCCAGCAGTGAAGCGCAGGGGGCACGTCAGGAGACCCAGTACTTC
TRBV4-3	TRBD1	TRBJ2-3	many	CASSQGTGGAGDTQYF	TGCGCCAGCAGCCAAGGGACAGGGGGCGCCGGAGATACGCAGTATTTT
TRBV7-2	TRBD2	TRBJ2-7	.	CASSPGRPGGPYEQYF	TGTGCCAGCAGCCCAGGCCGTCCGGGAGGGCCGTACGAGCAGTACTTC
TRBV25-1	TRBD2	TRBJ2-5	many	CASSESWLAGGRETQYF	TGTGCCAGCAGTGAATCCTGGCTAGCGGGAGGAAGGGAGACCCAGTACTTC
TRBV7-8	.	TRBJ2-1	few	CASSLPRLGSYNEQFF	TGTGCCAGCAGCTTACCCCGGCTCGGATCCTACAATGAGCAGTTCTTC
TRBV9	TRBD2	TRBJ2-2	few	CASSPSSGLSTGELFF	TGTGCCAGCAGCCCCAGTAGCGGGTTGAGCACCGGGGAGCTGTTTTTT
TRBV6-2/TRBV6-3	.	TRBJ1-1	.	CASSYSRQAMNTEAFF	TGTGCCAGCAGTTACTCGAGACAGGCCATGAACACTGAAGCTTTCTTT
TRBV14	.	TRBJ2-7	few	CASSQGGLRTEQYF	TGTGCCAGCAGCCAAGGCGGACTAAGGACCGAGCAGTACTTC
TRBV13	.	TRBJ2-3	.	CASSRSGTDTQYF	TGTGCCAGCAGCCGATCTGGGACAGATACGCAGTATTTT
TRBV7-2	.	TRBJ1-2	few	CASSSGGGDYGYTF	TGTGCCAGCAGCTCAGGAGGGGGAGACTATGGCTACACCTTC
TRBV5-6	TRBD1	TRBJ2-1	.	CASSYDRENEQFF	TGTGCCAGCAGCTACGACAGGGAGAATGAGCAGTTCTTC
TRBV15	.	TRBJ1-1	.	CATSPFGGRNTEAFF	TGTGCCACCAGCCCGTTCGGGGGCCGAAACACTGAAGCTTTCTTT
TRBV24-1	.	TRBJ1-2	.	CATSAGIGNYGYTF	TGTGCCACCAGTGCGGGGATCGGGAACTATGGCTACACCTTC
TRBV2	TRBD1	TRBJ2-2	few	CASSVFDRANTGELFF	TGTGCCAGCAGTGTCTTCGACAGGGCGAACACCGGGGAGCTGTTTTTT
TRBV7-9	.	TRBJ1-1	few	CASSFSSGDTEAFF	TGTGCCAGCAGCTTTAGCAGTGGCGACACTGAAGCTTTCTTT
TRBV10-3	.	TRBJ1-1	few	CAISRQLNTEAFF	TGTGCCATCAGTCGACAGCTGAACACTGAAGCTTTCTTT
TRBV5-1	TRBD2	TRBJ2-7	.	CASSSSGGVYEQYF	TGCGCCAGCAGCTCGAGCGGGGGGGTATACGAGCAGTACTTC
TRBV20-1	TRBD1	TRBJ2-1	.	CSARGPRTGRDEQFF	TGCAGTGCTAGAGGCCCCCGGACAGGGCGAGATGAGCAGTTCTTC
TRBV4-1	.	TRBJ1-1	few	CASSQIPLTVLNTEAFF	TGCGCCAGCAGCCAAATTCCGTTGACAGTTTTGAACACTGAAGCTTTCTTT
TRBV13	.	TRBJ2-7	.	CASSAGLPYEQCF	TGTGCCAGCAGCGCGGGACTTCCCTACGAGCAGTGCTTC
TRBV27	.	TRBJ2-2	.	CASASGTNTGELFF	TGTGCCAGCGCCTCAGGGACGAACACCGGGGAGCTGTTTTTT
TRBV7-9	TRBD2	TRBJ2-7	.	CASSLRWSEREGPYEQYF	TGTGCCAGCAGCTTAAGGTGGTCTGAGCGGGAGGGCCCATACGAGCAGTACTTC
TRBV15	TRBD1	TRBJ1-1	.	CATREGQGVTEAFF	TGTGCCACCAGGGAGGGACAGGGCGTCACTGAAGCTTTCTTT
TRBV12-3/TRBV12-4	.	TRBJ1-2	few	CATGDGYTF	TGTGCCACGGGGGATGGCTACACCTTC
TRBV7-2	.	TRBJ1-5	many	CASSLAGGNQPQHF	TGTGCCAGCAGCTTAGCAGGGGGCAATCAGCCCCAGCATTTT
TRBV4-2	TRBD1	TRBJ1-6	.	CASSRYRDSYSPLHF	TGTGCCAGCAGCCGCTACCGGGACAGTTATTCACCCCTCCACTTT